Shown below are 19 T cell receptor beta chains from a single sample sequenced in a study of blood T cell repertoires in COVID-19. TCRdb's table, derived via immunoSEQ multiplex PCR, lists solely in-frame clones and lacks some. The sample yields roughly 75,000 clones, 75% to 90% seen once. The sample comprised peripheral blood. All receptors come from a man aged 60 to 69 with acute or convalescent COVID-19.

This sequence joins TRBV7-8 and TRBJ1-4, with 10 nucleotides matching TRBD1. The length of the CDR3 is 14 residues. Germline CDR1 SGHVS, CDR2 FQNEAQ. J was trimmed by 7 bases and V by 5 bases; bases with no gene match: 4. The CDR3 is CASSLTGGGEKLFF. The CDR3 nucleotides are TGTGCCAGCAGCCTGACAGGGGGCGGTGAAAAACTGTTTTTT. The full variable domain, in which reference TRBV7-8 and TRBJ1-4 provide the parts outside the CDR3, is GAGVSQSPRYKVAKRGQDVALRCDPISGHVSLFWYQQALGQGPEFLTYFQNEAQLDKSGLPSDRFFAERPEGSVSTLKIQRTQQEDSAVYLCASSLTGGGEKLFFGSGTQLSVL.

The CDR3 coding sequence is TGTGCCAGCAGACAGGGACTAGCGGGTCATGAGCAGTTCTTC. Translation gives CASRQGLAGHEQFF. The genes are TRBV7-3 and TRBJ2-1; 12 positions match TRBD2. With 6 bases clipped from V and 8 bases from J, the junction kept 5 bases outside the gene matches. This CDR3 has 14 residues. The germline CDR1 and CDR2 sequences are SGHTA and FQGTGA.

The V call is TRBV5-1, the J call TRBJ2-5, with 8 bases identical to TRBD1. Trimming took 0 bases from V and 5 from J; bases not matched to a gene: 3. The CDR3 totals 14 residues. Germline V gives CDR1 SGHRS, CDR2 YFSETQ. The CDR3: CASSLGQGAETQYF. The CDR3 bases are TGCGCCAGCAGCTTGGGGCAGGGGGCGGAGACCCAGTACTTC.

This clone appeared once. V and J are TRBV30 and TRBJ2-3; 8 bases are a match to TRBD2. This CDR3 is 15 amino acids long. The J segment lost 4 bases and the V segment lost 2 bases, leaving 8 bases of the junction unmatched. Germline CDR1 and CDR2: GTSNPN and SVGIG (reference sequence). The CDR3 DNA is TGTGCCTGGAGTCTGGAACGGGGGGGCGCAGATACGCAGTATTTT. Translated: CAWSLERGGADTQYF.

The genes are TRBV7-3 and TRBJ2-1, with 8 bases aligning to TRBD2. The V and J ends lost 5 bases and 10 bases, in that order; junction bases with no gene match: 4. Germline CDR1 reads SGHTA; CDR2 reads FQGTGA. The CDR3 totals 12 residues. CDR3 sequence (DNA): TGTGCCAGCAGCCAAACTAGCGGCGAGCAGTTCTTC. It yields the protein CASSQTSGEQFF.

This clone has a single count. The chain combines TRBV20-1 with TRBJ2-3; 12 nucleotides align to TRBD2. J gave up 2 bases and V 3 bases, and 24 bases lay outside the gene matches. CDR3 size: 22 residues. The germline gives CDR1 DFQATT, CDR2 SNEGSKA (reference sequence). This chain's CDR3 is CSASGRGGIQLAGGLLTDTQYF. The DNA for the CDR3 is TGCAGTGCTAGTGGCAGGGGGGGAATCCAACTAGCGGGAGGATTACTCACAGATACGCAGTATTTT.

The chain uses TRBV5-1 and TRBJ2-1; unclear D gene. The CDR3 has 14 residues. V dropped 2 bases and J dropped 9 bases, with 15 bases sitting between them. CDR1 and CDR2 (germline): SGHRS, YFSETQ. The CDR3 bases are TGCGCCAGCAGCTTAGGCGACACCGCTGGTGAGCAGTTCTTC. Its protein product is CASSLGDTAGEQFF. The entire variable domain, with the rest obtained from reference TRBV5-1 and TRBJ2-1, is as follows: KAGVTQTPRYLIKTRGQQVTLSCSPISGHRSVSWYQQTPGQGLQFLFEYFSETQRNKGNFPGRFSGRQFSNSRSEMNVSTLELGDSALYLCASSLGDTAGEQFFGPGTRLTVL.

Written as DNA, the CDR3 is TGTGCTAGTGGTTCCCCCGGGACTAGTGGCGGCAATGAGCAGTTCTTC. Amino acids: CASGSPGTSGGNEQFF. The chain carries TRBV12-5 and TRBJ2-1, with 8 bases lining up with TRBD2. Germline V gene sequence: CDR1 LGHNT, CDR2 FRNRAP. CDR3 size: 16 residues. V lost 4 bases and J lost 6; bases outside the gene matches: 11.

The chain joins TRBV18 to TRBJ1-2; D is unclear. Trimming took 3 bases from V and 2 from J, leaving 7 bases between them. CDR3 size: 13 residues. The V gene's germline CDR1 is KGHSH and CDR2 LQKENI. The CDR3, as DNA: TGTGCCAGCTCACCTGGAGTAAACTATGGCTACACCTTC. It is translated as CASSPGVNYGYTF.

The V gene is TRBV19, the J gene TRBJ2-1; 7 bases agree with TRBD2. V trimming: 3 bases; J trimming: 7 bases; junction bases outside the gene matches: 9. The germline V gene has CDR1 LNHDA and CDR2 SQIVND (reference sequence). The CDR3 extends over 15 amino acids. The CDR3 loop reads CASSISAGVSNEQFF. As DNA, the CDR3 is TGTGCCAGTAGTATTTCGGCGGGAGTTAGTAATGAGCAGTTCTTC.

V and J are TRBV28 and TRBJ1-6, with 9 bases fitting TRBD1. The germline CDR1 and CDR2 sequences are MDHEN and SYDVKM. The ends lost 5 bases at V and 5 bases at J; junction bases unmatched: 10. CDR3 length: 17 residues. The CDR3 sequence is CASSLTTGGRNNSPLHF. In DNA form, the CDR3 reads TGTGCCAGCAGTCTTACGACAGGGGGTCGGAATAATTCACCCCTCCACTTT.

The CDR3 loop is CASSLVGTGNTEAFF. CDR3 DNA sequence: TGTGCCAGCAGCTTAGTCGGGACAGGCAACACTGAAGCTTTCTTT. This chain links TRBV7-8 with TRBJ1-1; 8 positions agree with TRBD1. This CDR3 spans 15 amino acids. Germline-derived CDR1 and CDR2 are SGHVS and FQNEAQ. The V and J ends lost 1 base and 2 bases, in that order; junction bases with no gene match: 3.

V gene TRBV7-3 combines with J gene TRBJ2-1; 11 positions agree with TRBD2. The CDR3 spans 15 residues. J lost 3 bases, V lost 2 bases, and 0 bases had no gene match. Germline loops: CDR1 SGHTA, CDR2 FQGTGA. As DNA, the CDR3 is TGTGCCAGCAGCTTAGGGACTAGCGGCTACAATGAGCAGTTCTTC. Amino acids: CASSLGTSGYNEQFF.

The chain employs TRBV20-1 and TRBJ2-7; 7 positions match TRBD2. Germline V gene data show CDR1 as DFQATT and CDR2 as SNEGSKA (reference sequence). The CDR3 covers 11 residues. V gave up 4 bases and J gave up 6 bases; unmatched junction bases: 3. The CDR3 is CSAKRGGEQYF. The CDR3 coding sequence is TGCAGTGCTAAGCGGGGAGGCGAGCAGTACTTC.

V gene TRBV2 combines with J gene TRBJ1-5; D may be TRBD1 (5 bases). Germline loops: CDR1 SNHLY, CDR2 FYNNEI. The V end was cut by 9 bases, the J end by 1 base, with 19 bases between. The CDR3 length is 16 residues. DNA for the CDR3: TGTGCCAGTAGACGAGATTCAGGGTCGAGCAATCAGCCCCAGCATTTT. It is translated as CASRRDSGSSNQPQHF.

The chain links TRBV3-1 (or the pseudogene TRBV3-2) to TRBJ2-1; 7 bases line up with TRBD2. V lost 4 bases, J lost 2 bases, and 11 bases stayed unmatched. This CDR3 is built from 17 residues. The germline V gene encodes CDR1 LGHDT and CDR2 YNNKEL (reference sequence). The CDR3 nucleotides read TGTGCCAGCAGCCCTAAGCTCCGGGGGGTCCCCTACAATGAGCAGTTCTTC. Its protein is CASSPKLRGVPYNEQFF.

The chain couples TRBV21-1 to TRBJ1-5; TRBD1, the table's D call, lacks a check against the DNA. TRBV21-1 is a recognized pseudogene. The CDR3 spans 16 residues. DNA of the CDR3: TGTGCCAGCAGCAATTCGAGAGGACAAGATAATCAGCCCCAGCATTTT. This gives the protein CASSNSRGQDNQPQHF.

The chain links TRBV6-6 to TRBJ2-5; 7 positions agree with TRBD2. V gave up 6 bases and J gave up 0 bases; unmatched junction bases: 10. This CDR3 is built from 16 residues. The germline CDR1 and CDR2 sequences are MNHNY and SVGAGI (reference sequence). CDR3: CASSRAGSGYQETQYF. CDR3 DNA sequence: TGTGCCAGCAGCCGAGCGGGTAGCGGGTACCAAGAGACCCAGTACTTC.

On this clone: The sample carries other DNA sequences with the same CDR3. V and J are TRBV2 and TRBJ1-2; D is perhaps TRBD1 (6 bases). This CDR3 has 13 amino acids. V was cut by 4 bases and J by 4 bases, with 10 bases left in between. CDR1 and CDR2 from the germline V gene are SNHLY and FYNNEI. CDR3 loop: CASSAQGSYGYTF. CDR3 DNA sequence: TGTGCCAGCAGTGCCCAGGGGTCCTATGGCTACACCTTC.